The rows below give T cell receptor beta chains drawn from one sample of a study of tumor-infiltrating lymphocytes in localized non-small cell lung cancer. This table comes from immunoSEQ multiplex PCR, and its TCRdb copy is limited to in-frame clones, with some not included. There are 9,200 or so clones in the sample; just under 85% occur only once, and 6.9% lies in the top ten. The sample consisted of uninvolved lung tissue not adjacent to the tumor. These receptors were taken from a human donor with non-small cell lung cancer. The CDR3 runs from the conserved cysteine through the conserved F or W. Fields, in order: V gene, D gene, J gene, clone size, CDR3 protein, CDR3 DNA. The D gene is left open where the match is weak. The listing skips clone size in some rows; elsewhere it reads once, few, many or a size class.

>TRBV19|NA|TRBJ1-2|NA
CASSAGIFYTF
TGTGCCAGTAGCGCCGGGATTTTCTACACCTTC
>TRBV7-6|NA|TRBJ2-2|few
CASSQYRDANTGELFF
TGTGCCAGCAGTCAATACCGGGACGCTAACACCGGGGAGCTGTTTTTT
>TRBV11-2|TRBD1|TRBJ1-1|NA
CASSFPRGGANTEAFF
TGTGCCAGCAGCTTCCCCAGGGGGGGGGCGAATACTGAAGCTTTCTTT
>TRBV11-2|TRBD2|TRBJ2-1|NA
CASSLDGGAVEQFF
TGTGCCAGCAGCTTGGACGGGGGGGCCGTTGAGCAGTTCTTC
>TRBV7-9|TRBD1|TRBJ2-5|NA
CASSSTGGSETQYF
TGTGCCAGCAGCTCGACAGGGGGCTCGGAGACCCAGTACTTC
>TRBV10-3|TRBD2|TRBJ2-3|once
CAIKLAGVSDTQYF
TGTGCCATCAAACTAGCGGGAGTGTCAGATACGCAGTATTTT
>TRBV11-2|TRBD2|TRBJ2-3|NA
CASSLGLAATDTQYF
TGTGCCAGCAGCTTAGGACTAGCGGCTACAGATACGCAGTATTTT
>TRBV30|NA|TRBJ1-5|NA
CAWSVNGNQPQHF
TGTGCCTGGAGTGTTAACGGTAATCAGCCCCAGCATTTT
>TRBV9|NA|TRBJ2-7|NA
CASSVGLVPYEQYF
TGTGCCAGCAGCGTAGGTCTAGTCCCCTACGAGCAGTACTTC
>TRBV29-1|TRBD1|TRBJ2-7|NA
CSGGGQGKGEQYF
TGCAGCGGCGGGGGACAGGGGAAGGGCGAGCAGTACTTC
>TRBV10-3|TRBD2|TRBJ2-3|NA
CAISFSGGKDTQYF
TGTGCCATCAGTTTTAGCGGGGGCAAAGATACGCAGTATTTT
>TRBV4-3|NA|TRBJ2-1|NA
CASSHRSGVEQFF
TGCGCCAGCAGCCATCGCTCGGGGGTTGAGCAGTTCTTC
>TRBV7-2|NA|TRBJ2-5|NA
CASSSYPQETQYF
TGTGCCAGCAGCTCTTACCCTCAAGAGACCCAGTACTTC
>TRBV5-1|NA|TRBJ2-7|NA
CASSLVLQGHEQYF
TGCGCCAGCAGCTTGGTCTTACAGGGCCACGAGCAGTACTTC
>TRBV9|NA|TRBJ1-5|NA
CASSVSATNQPQHF
TGTGCCAGCAGCGTTTCAGCTACAAATCAGCCCCAGCATTTT
>TRBV30|TRBD1|TRBJ1-2|few
CAWMREGTGGGYGYTF
TGTGCCTGGATGAGAGAGGGGACAGGGGGCGGCTATGGCTACACCTTC
>TRBV6-7|NA|TRBJ2-7|once
CASKISPGGQILHEQYF
TGTGCCAGCAAAATATCCCCCGGGGGACAGATCCTCCACGAGCAGTACTTC
>TRBV7-2|TRBD2|TRBJ2-1|once
CASSFKLAGVSGGEQFF
TGTGCCAGCAGCTTTAAACTAGCGGGAGTTTCTGGAGGTGAGCAGTTCTTC
>TRBV19|TRBD1|TRBJ1-6|NA
CASSIRSPGQPSSPLHF
TGTGCCAGTAGTATCCGATCCCCGGGACAGCCTTCTTCACCCCTCCACTTT
>TRBV9|NA|TRBJ2-3|NA
CASSVSVDSTDTQYF
TGTGCCAGCAGCGTTTCGGTGGACAGCACAGATACGCAGTATTTT
>TRBV19|NA|TRBJ2-3|once
CASSIGLTDTQYF
TGTGCCAGTAGTATAGGGTTGACAGATACGCAGTATTTT
>TRBV6-5|NA|TRBJ1-2|NA
CASSYSSNTQHYGYTF
TGTGCCAGCAGTTACTCAAGTAACACCCAACATTATGGCTACACCTTC
>TRBV10-3|TRBD1|TRBJ1-2|NA
CAISESDRDAMEGYTF
TGTGCCATCAGTGAGTCGGACAGGGACGCTATGGAGGGCTACACCTTC
>TRBV6-5|NA|TRBJ1-2|NA
CASRNRENYGYTF
TGTGCCAGCAGAAACAGGGAGAACTATGGCTACACCTTC
>TRBV5-1|NA|TRBJ2-5|NA
CASSDGQPQETQYF
TGCGCCAGCAGCGACGGACAGCCCCAAGAGACCCAGTACTTC
>TRBV7-9|TRBD1|TRBJ2-3|once
CASRWDRGTDTQYF
TGTGCCAGCCGCTGGGACAGGGGGACAGATACGCAGTATTTT
>TRBV7-2|TRBD2|TRBJ2-5|NA
CASSLTGRGQTQYF
TGTGCCAGCAGCTTAACCGGGAGGGGTCAGACCCAGTACTTC
>TRBV6-5|NA|TRBJ1-2|NA
CASSYLWGERGGYTF
TGTGCCAGCAGTTACTTGTGGGGGGAAAGGGGTGGCTACACCTTC
>TRBV2|NA|TRBJ2-1|NA
CASNSNSLGGNEQFF
TGTGCCAGCAACTCTAACTCCCTAGGGGGTAATGAGCAGTTCTTC
>TRBV7-6|NA|TRBJ2-5|NA
CASSPGVVGVETQYF
TGTGCCAGCAGTCCAGGGGTTGTGGGGGTAGAGACCCAGTACTTC
>TRBV11-2|TRBD1|TRBJ2-7|few
CASSLEGQGMEYF
TGTGCCAGCAGCTTAGAGGGACAGGGCATGGAGTACTTC
>TRBV28|TRBD1|TRBJ1-2|NA
CASSGDRVDGYTF
TGTGCCAGCAGTGGTGACAGGGTGGATGGCTACACCTTC
>TRBV10-3|NA|TRBJ1-2|NA
CAISGPEGAGDYGYTF
TGTGCCATCAGTGGGCCCGAAGGGGCTGGGGACTATGGCTACACCTTC
>TRBV9|TRBD2|TRBJ2-5|few
CASSETSVETQYF
TGTGCCAGCAGCGAGACTAGCGTAGAGACCCAGTACTTC
>TRBV7-9|NA|TRBJ2-7|NA
CASSSEATYEQYF
TGTGCCAGCAGCTCGGAGGCAACCTACGAGCAGTACTTC
>TRBV4-3|TRBD1|TRBJ2-2|NA
CASSLQGPPGQGMGGELFF
TGCGCCAGCAGTCTCCAAGGGCCGCCGGGACAGGGGATGGGCGGGGAGCTGTTTTTT
>TRBV7-9|NA|TRBJ1-3|few
CASSLDSSGNTIYF
TGTGCCAGCAGCCTCGACAGCTCTGGAAACACCATATATTTT
>TRBV5-8|NA|TRBJ1-5|few
CASSLARGVNNQPQHF
TGTGCCAGCAGCCTGGCCAGGGGAGTTAACAATCAGCCCCAGCATTTT
>TRBV6-5|NA|TRBJ1-3|NA
CASSYSLGFTGNTIYF
TGTGCCAGCAGTTACTCGTTAGGGTTCACTGGAAACACCATATATTTT
>TRBV30|NA|TRBJ2-2|NA
CAWRQGNTGELFF
TGTGCCTGGAGACAGGGGAACACCGGGGAGCTGTTTTTT
>TRBV4-1|NA|TRBJ2-1|once
CASSHPLASSYNEQFF
TGCGCCAGCAGCCATCCCCTAGCGAGCTCCTACAATGAGCAGTTCTTC
>TRBV6-5|TRBD1|TRBJ2-3|NA
CASSPRDRFTDTQYF
TGTGCCAGCAGTCCCCGGGACAGGTTCACAGATACGCAGTATTTT
>TRBV19|NA|TRBJ2-3|NA
CASSMDRGTDTQYF
TGTGCCAGTAGTATGGACAGAGGCACAGATACGCAGTATTTT
>TRBV19|NA|TRBJ2-6|NA
CASSIAVGSSGANVLTF
TGTGCCAGTAGTATAGCGGTGGGTAGCTCTGGGGCCAACGTCCTGACTTTC
>TRBV27|TRBD1|TRBJ1-2|NA
CASGQGGGYTF
TGTGCCAGCGGACAGGGGGGTGGCTACACCTTC
>TRBV27|NA|TRBJ2-5|NA
CASSSWNWKQETQYF
TGTGCCAGCAGTTCCTGGAACTGGAAACAAGAGACCCAGTACTTC
>TRBV28|TRBD1|TRBJ2-1|NA
CASSELVGGPTSDEQFF
TGTGCCAGCAGTGAACTTGTAGGGGGCCCGACTTCGGATGAGCAGTTCTTC
>TRBV5-1|NA|TRBJ2-2|NA
CASSRAEMNTGELFF
TGCGCCAGCAGCCGGGCCGAAATGAACACCGGGGAGCTGTTTTTT
>TRBV5-1|NA|TRBJ2-6|once
CASSLALTGGANVLTF
TGCGCCAGCAGCTTGGCCCTTACGGGAGGGGCCAACGTCCTGACTTTC
>TRBV7-2|NA|TRBJ2-7|once
CASSLNEGREQYF
TGTGCCAGCAGCTTAAATGAGGGGCGCGAGCAGTACTTC
>TRBV19|NA|TRBJ2-7|NA
CASSSWTSGEQYF
TGTGCCAGTAGTTCATGGACGTCGGGCGAGCAGTACTTC
>TRBV13|NA|TRBJ1-5|NA
CASSLGGGNQPQHF
TGTGCCAGCAGCCTCGGGGGGGGCAATCAGCCCCAGCATTTT
>TRBV27|NA|TRBJ1-2|NA
CASRSTATNYGYTF
TGTGCCAGCAGGTCGACAGCTACCAACTATGGCTACACCTTC
>TRBV27|TRBD1|TRBJ2-7|NA
CASSSGDRAYEQYF
TGTGCCAGCAGTTCCGGGGACAGGGCCTACGAGCAGTACTTC
>TRBV7-9|TRBD1|TRBJ1-1|NA
CASSSVQGPEAFF
TGTGCCAGCAGCAGCGTACAGGGGCCTGAAGCTTTCTTT
>TRBV18|NA|TRBJ2-7|NA
CASSREHNYPVEQYF
TGTGCCAGCTCACGAGAACACAACTACCCCGTCGAGCAGTACTTC
>TRBV28|NA|TRBJ2-6|NA
CASSLGSGANVLTF
TGTGCCAGCAGTTTAGGATCGGGGGCCAACGTCCTGACTTTC